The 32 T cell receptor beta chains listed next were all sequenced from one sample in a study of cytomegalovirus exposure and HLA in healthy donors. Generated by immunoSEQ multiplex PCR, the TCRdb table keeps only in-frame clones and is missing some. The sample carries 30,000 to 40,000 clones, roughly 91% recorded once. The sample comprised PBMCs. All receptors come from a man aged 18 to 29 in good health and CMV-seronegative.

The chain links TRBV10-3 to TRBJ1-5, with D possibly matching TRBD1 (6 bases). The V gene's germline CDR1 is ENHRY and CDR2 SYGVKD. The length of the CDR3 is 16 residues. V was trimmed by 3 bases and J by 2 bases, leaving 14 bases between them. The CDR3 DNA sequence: TGTGCCATCAGTGACCAGGGGAAAAGGGGCAATCAGCCCCAGCATTTT. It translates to CAISDQGKRGNQPQHF.

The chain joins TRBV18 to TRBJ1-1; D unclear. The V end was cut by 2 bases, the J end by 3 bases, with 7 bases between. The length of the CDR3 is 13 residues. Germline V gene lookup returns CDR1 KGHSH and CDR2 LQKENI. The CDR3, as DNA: TGTGCCAGCTCACCAGGCGGGGACACTGAAGCTTTCTTT. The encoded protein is CASSPGGDTEAFF.

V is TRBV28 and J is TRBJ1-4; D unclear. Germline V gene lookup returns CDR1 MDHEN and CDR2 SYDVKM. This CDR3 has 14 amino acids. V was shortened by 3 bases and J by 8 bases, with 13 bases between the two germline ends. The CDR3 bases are TGTGCCAGCAGTTTCAGTCCCCAACACGAAAAACTGTTTTTT. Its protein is CASSFSPQHEKLFF.

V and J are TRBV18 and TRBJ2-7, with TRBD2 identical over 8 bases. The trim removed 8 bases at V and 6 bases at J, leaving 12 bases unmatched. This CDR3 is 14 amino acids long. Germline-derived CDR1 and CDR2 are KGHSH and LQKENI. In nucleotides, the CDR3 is TGTGCCAGCGCTGAGCGGGAGAAGAGGGGCGAGCAGTACTTC. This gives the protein CASAEREKRGEQYF.

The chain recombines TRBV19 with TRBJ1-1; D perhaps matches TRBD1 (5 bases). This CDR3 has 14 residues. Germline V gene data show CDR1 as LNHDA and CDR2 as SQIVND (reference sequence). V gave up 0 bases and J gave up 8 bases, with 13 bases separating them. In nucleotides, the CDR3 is TGTGCCAGTAGTATAGATCATTCCCGGGGGGAAGCTTTCTTT. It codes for CASSIDHSRGEAFF.

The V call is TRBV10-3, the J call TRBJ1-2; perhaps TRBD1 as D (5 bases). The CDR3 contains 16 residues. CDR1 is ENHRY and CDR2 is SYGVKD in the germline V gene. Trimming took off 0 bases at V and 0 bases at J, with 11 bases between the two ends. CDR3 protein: CAISESGQGANYGYTF. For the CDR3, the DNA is TGTGCCATCAGTGAGTCGGGGCAAGGGGCTAACTATGGCTACACCTTC.

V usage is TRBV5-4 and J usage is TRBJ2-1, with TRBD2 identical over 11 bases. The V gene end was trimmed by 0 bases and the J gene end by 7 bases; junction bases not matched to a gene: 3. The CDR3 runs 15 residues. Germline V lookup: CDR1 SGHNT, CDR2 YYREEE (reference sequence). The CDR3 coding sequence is TGTGCCAGCAGCTTGGGCCTAGCGGGAGGAAATGAGCAGTTCTTC. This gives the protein CASSLGLAGGNEQFF.

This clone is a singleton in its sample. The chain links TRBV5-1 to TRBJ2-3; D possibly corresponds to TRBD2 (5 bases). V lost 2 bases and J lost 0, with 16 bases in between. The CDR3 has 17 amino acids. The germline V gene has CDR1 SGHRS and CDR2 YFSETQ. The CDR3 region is CASSFFGTRESTDTQYF. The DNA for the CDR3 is TGCGCCAGCAGCTTTTTTGGTACGAGGGAGAGCACAGATACGCAGTATTTT. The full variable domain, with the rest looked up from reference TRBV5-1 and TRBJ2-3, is KAGVTQTPRYLIKTRGQQVTLSCSPISGHRSVSWYQQTPGQGLQFLFEYFSETQRNKGNFPGRFSGRQFSNSRSEMNVSTLELGDSALYLCASSFFGTRESTDTQYFGPGTRLTVL.

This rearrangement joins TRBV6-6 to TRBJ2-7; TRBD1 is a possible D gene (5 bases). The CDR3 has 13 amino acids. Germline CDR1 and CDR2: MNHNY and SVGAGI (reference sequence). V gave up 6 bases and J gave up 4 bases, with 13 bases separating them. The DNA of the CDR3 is TGTGCCAGCAGCGACACGACAGCGTACGAGCAGTACTTC. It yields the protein CASSDTTAYEQYF.

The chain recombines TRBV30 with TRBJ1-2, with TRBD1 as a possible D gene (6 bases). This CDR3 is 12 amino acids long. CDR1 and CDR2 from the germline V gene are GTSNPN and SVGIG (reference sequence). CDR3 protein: CARGGAGYGYTF. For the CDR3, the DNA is TGTGCAAGGGGGGGCGCGGGCTATGGCTACACCTTC.

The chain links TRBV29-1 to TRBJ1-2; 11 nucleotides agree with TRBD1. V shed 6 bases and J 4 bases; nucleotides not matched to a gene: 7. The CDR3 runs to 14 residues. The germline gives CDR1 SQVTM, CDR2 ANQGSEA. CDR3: CSVEGQGDFYGYTF. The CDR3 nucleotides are TGCAGCGTGGAGGGACAGGGGGACTTCTATGGCTACACCTTC.

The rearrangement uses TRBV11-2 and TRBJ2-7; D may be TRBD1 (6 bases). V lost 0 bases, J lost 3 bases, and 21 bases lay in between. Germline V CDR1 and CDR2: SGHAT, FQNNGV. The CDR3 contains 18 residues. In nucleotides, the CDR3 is TGTGCCAGCAGCTTAGAATTCATAGGGAGACAGGCTTACTACGAGCAGTACTTC. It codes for CASSLEFIGRQAYYEQYF.

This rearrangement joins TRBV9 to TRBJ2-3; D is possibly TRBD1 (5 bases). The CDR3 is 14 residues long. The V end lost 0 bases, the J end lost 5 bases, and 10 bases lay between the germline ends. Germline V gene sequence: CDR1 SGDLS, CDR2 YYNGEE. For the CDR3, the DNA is TGTGCCAGCAGCGTAGGGGTAGGGGAAGATACGCAGTATTTT. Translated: CASSVGVGEDTQYF.

The CDR3 sequence is CASSYAGRGSGNTIYF. In DNA form, the CDR3 reads TGTGCCAGCAGTTACGCCGGTAGGGGCTCTGGAAACACCATATATTTT. The rearrangement uses TRBV6-5 and TRBJ1-3, with TRBD1 as a possible D gene (5 bases). V lost 2 bases, J lost 0 bases, and 11 bases lay in between. The V gene's germline CDR1 is MNHEY and CDR2 SVGAGI. The CDR3 loop spans 16 amino acids.

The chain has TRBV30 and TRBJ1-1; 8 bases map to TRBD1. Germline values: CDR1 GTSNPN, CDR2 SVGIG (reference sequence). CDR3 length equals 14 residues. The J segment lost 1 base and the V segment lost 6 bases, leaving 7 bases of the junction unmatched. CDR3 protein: CACDRGNSNTEAFF. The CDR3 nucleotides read TGTGCCTGTGACAGGGGTAACTCGAACACTGAAGCTTTCTTT.

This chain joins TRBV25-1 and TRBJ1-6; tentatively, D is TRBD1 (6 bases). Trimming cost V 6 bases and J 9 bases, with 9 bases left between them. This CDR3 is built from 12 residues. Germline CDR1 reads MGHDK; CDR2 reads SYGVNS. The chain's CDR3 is CASRQGFSPLHF. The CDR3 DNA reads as TGTGCCAGCAGACAGGGTTTTTCACCCCTCCACTTT.

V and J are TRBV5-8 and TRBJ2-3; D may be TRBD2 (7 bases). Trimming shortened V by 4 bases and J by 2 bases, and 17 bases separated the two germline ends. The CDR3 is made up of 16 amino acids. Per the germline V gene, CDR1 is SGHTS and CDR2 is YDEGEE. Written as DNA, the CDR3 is TGTGCCAGCAGCGGTCGTGGGGGGGCTATCACAGATACGCAGTATTTT. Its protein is CASSGRGGAITDTQYF. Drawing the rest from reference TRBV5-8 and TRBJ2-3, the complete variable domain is EAGVTQSPTHLIKTRGQQATLRCSPISGHTSVYWYQQALGLGLQFLLWYDEGEERNRGNFPPRFSGRQFPNYSSELNVNALELEDSALYLCASSGRGGAITDTQYFGPGTRLTVL.

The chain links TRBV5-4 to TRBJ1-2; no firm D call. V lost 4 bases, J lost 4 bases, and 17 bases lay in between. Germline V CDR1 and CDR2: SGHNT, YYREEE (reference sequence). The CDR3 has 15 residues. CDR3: CASSLSEGGGYGYTF. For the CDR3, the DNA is TGTGCCAGCAGCCTGTCTGAGGGAGGAGGCTATGGCTACACCTTC.

The CDR3 reads CASSQSRGYGYTF. The CDR3 nucleotides are TGTGCCAGCAGCCAAAGTAGGGGATATGGCTACACCTTC. The chain recombines TRBV14 with TRBJ1-2, with a weak D call TRBD1 (5 bases). Trimming left V 2 bases short and J 5 bases short, with 9 bases between. CDR3 size: 13 residues. Per the germline V gene, CDR1 is SGHDN and CDR2 is FVKESK.

CDR3 sequence reads: CASREPTGTKNTEAFF. DNA of the CDR3: TGTGCCAGCAGAGAACCGACAGGGACGAAGAACACTGAAGCTTTCTTT. The rearrangement uses TRBV27 and TRBJ1-1; 7 nucleotides align to TRBD1. The CDR3 covers 16 residues. J lost 1 base, V lost 6 bases, and 11 bases had no gene match. In germline, CDR1 is MNHEY, CDR2 SMNVEV (reference sequence).

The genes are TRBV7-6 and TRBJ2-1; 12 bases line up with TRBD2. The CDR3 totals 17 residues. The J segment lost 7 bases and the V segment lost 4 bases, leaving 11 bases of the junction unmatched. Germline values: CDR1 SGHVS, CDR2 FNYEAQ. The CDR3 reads CASSWDQRLAGGNEQFF. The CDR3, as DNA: TGTGCCAGCAGCTGGGATCAACGGCTAGCGGGGGGGAATGAGCAGTTCTTC.

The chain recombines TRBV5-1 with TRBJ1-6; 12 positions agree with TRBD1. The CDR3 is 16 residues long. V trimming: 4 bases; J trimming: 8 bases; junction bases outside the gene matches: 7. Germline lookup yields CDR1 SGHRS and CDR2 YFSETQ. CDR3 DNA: TGCGCCAGCAGCCGAGCTGGGACAGGGGGCCATTCACCCCTCCACTTT. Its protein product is CASSRAGTGGHSPLHF.

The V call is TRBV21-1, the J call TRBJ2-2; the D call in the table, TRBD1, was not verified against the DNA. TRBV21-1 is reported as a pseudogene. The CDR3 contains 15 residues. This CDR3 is CASSKDRENTGELFF. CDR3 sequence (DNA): TGTGCCAGCAGCAAAGACAGGGAGAACACCGGGGAGCTGTTTTTT.

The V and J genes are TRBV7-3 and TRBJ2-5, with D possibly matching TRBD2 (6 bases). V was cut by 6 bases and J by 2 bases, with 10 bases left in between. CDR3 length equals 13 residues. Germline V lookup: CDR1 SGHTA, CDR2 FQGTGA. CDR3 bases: TGTGCCAGCAGTCGCGGGACTCAAGAGACCCAGTACTTC. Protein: CASSRGTQETQYF.

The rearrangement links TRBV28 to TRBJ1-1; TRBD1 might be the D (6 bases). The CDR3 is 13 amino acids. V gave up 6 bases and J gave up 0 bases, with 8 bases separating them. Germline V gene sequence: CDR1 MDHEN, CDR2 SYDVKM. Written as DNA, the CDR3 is TGTGCCAGCAGGGGGGCCCTGAACACTGAAGCTTTCTTT. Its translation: CASRGALNTEAFF.

The CDR3 loop is CASSTGLDNEQFF. The CDR3 nucleotides read TGTGCCAGTAGTACCGGACTAGACAATGAGCAGTTCTTC. The rearrangement joins TRBV19 to TRBJ2-1; 7 positions agree with TRBD2. Germline V gives CDR1 LNHDA, CDR2 SQIVND (reference sequence). The CDR3 contains 13 residues. The junction had 2 bases not matched to a gene; V was cut back by 4 bases and J by 5 bases.

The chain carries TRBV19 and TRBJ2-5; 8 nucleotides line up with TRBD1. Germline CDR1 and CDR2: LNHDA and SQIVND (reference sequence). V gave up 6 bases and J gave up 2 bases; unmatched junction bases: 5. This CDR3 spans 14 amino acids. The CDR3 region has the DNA TGTGCCAGTAGCCTCGGACAGGGACAAGAGACCCAGTACTTC. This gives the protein CASSLGQGQETQYF.

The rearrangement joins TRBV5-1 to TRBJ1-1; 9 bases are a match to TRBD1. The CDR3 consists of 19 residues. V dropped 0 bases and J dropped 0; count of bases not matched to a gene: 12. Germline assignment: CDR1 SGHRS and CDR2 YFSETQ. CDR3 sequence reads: CASSLVPRQGGGMNTEAFF. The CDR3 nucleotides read TGCGCCAGCAGCTTGGTTCCCCGACAGGGGGGTGGCATGAACACTGAAGCTTTCTTT. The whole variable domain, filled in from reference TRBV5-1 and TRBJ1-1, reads KAGVTQTPRYLIKTRGQQVTLSCSPISGHRSVSWYQQTPGQGLQFLFEYFSETQRNKGNFPGRFSGRQFSNSRSEMNVSTLELGDSALYLCASSLVPRQGGGMNTEAFFGQGTRLTVV.

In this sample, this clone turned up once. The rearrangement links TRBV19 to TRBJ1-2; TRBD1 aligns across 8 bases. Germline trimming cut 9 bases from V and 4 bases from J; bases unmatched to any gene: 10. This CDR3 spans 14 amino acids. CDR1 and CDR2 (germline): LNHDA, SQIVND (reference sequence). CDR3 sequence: CASHPGGAGYGYTF. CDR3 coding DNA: TGTGCCAGCCACCCAGGGGGCGCGGGCTATGGCTACACCTTC.

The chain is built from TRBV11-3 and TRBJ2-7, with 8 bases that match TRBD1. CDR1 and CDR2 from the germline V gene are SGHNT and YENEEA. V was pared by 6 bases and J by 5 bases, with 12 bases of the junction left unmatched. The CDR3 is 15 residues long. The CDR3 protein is CASSQAGQGKNEQYF. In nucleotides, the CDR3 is TGTGCCAGCAGTCAAGCAGGACAGGGTAAGAACGAGCAGTACTTC.

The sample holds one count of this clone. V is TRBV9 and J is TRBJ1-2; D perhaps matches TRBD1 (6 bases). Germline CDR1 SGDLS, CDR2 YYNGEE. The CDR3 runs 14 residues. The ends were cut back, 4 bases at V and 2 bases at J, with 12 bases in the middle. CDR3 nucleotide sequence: TGTGCCAGCAGCCCAGGAACAGGGAACTATGGCTACACCTTC. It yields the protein CASSPGTGNYGYTF.

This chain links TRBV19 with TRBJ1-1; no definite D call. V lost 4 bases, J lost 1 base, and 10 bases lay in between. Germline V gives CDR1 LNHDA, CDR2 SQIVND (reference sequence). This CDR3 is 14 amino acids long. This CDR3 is CASSRATENTEAFF. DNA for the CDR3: TGTGCCAGTAGTAGAGCAACAGAGAACACTGAAGCTTTCTTT.